This record concerns one T cell receptor beta chain sequence. Selection for sequencing was limited to patients who had shown CD8+CD57+ cell expansion by flow cytometry. CDR3 length: 14 amino acids. V was cut by 4 bases and J by 1 base, with 9 bases left in between. Germline V CDR1 and CDR2: ENHRY, SYGVKD. Genomic DNA acted as the template from which TCR beta VDJ combination and CDR3 sequence profiling were carried out. TCRdb re-derived calls from the reads in MiXCR, one entry per CDR3 protein. The profile covers roughly 160,000 distinct CDR3 sequences, with 71% appearing a single time and 40% to 60% taken by the ten largest. The data belong to a study of CD8+CD57+ T cells in acquired aplastic anemia.

This chain joins TRBV10-3 and TRBJ2-3; no reliable D call. Sequenced input: sorted CD4+, CD8+, or CD8+CD57+ T cells (not recorded which) from PBMCs. This TCR derives from a human donor with aplastic anemia. The CDR3 loop reads CAISGAPRTDTQYF. The CDR3, as DNA: TGTGCCATCAGTGGGGCCCCGCGCACAGATACGCAGTATTTT.